The 14 T cell receptor beta chains in this list originate from one sample, sequenced in a study of Ad26.COV2.S vaccination and SARS-CoV-2 variants. The treatment is: about 20 received Ad26.COV2.S at low or high dose, single or two shots; 5 received placebo; per-sample allocation not given. Sampling was done on day 63 after the first vaccine or placebo injection. Sequenced by immunoSEQ multiplex PCR; TCRdb stores in-frame clones only, minus some. The sample records roughly 350,000 clones, 80% to 90% being singletons. The sample was peripheral blood, taken in a trial of Ad26.COV2.S vaccine versus placebo. These receptors were collected from a person aged 18-65 years who received the Ad26.COV2.S COVID-19 vaccine or a placebo.

This clone was seen a few times. V and J are TRBV19 and TRBJ2-7; weak D call: TRBD1 (5 bases). V was trimmed by 5 bases and J by 4 bases, leaving 9 bases between them. The CDR3 has 12 residues. CDR1 LNHDA and CDR2 SQIVND come from the germline V gene (reference sequence). The CDR3 nucleotides are TGTGCCAGTAGTTCGACAGCGTACGAGCAGTACTTC. Protein sequence: CASSSTAYEQYF.

The rearrangement links TRBV2 to TRBJ1-2; 9 positions match TRBD1. The CDR3 contains 16 residues. V shed 7 bases and J 3 bases; nucleotides not matched to a gene: 12. Germline loops: CDR1 SNHLY, CDR2 FYNNEI. CDR3 loop: CASKETGTGIDYGYTF. The CDR3 DNA follows: TGTGCCAGCAAGGAGACCGGGACAGGGATTGACTATGGCTACACCTTC.

J is TRBJ2-1 and V is TRBV7-3; TRBD2 matches at 8 bases. Germline assignment: CDR1 SGHTA and CDR2 FQGTGA. The CDR3 runs to 15 residues. Unmatched junction bases numbered 8, after V lost 5 bases and J lost 5 bases. The DNA for the CDR3 is TGTGCCAGCAGCGTCAGCGGGGGACCTAACAATGAGCAGTTCTTC. This codes for CASSVSGGPNNEQFF.

V gene TRBV3-1 (or the pseudogene TRBV3-2) combines with J gene TRBJ2-3; 9 bases match TRBD2. CDR3 length equals 15 residues. The V and J ends lost 4 bases and 0 bases, in that order; junction bases with no gene match: 2. From germline, CDR1 is LGHDT and CDR2 YNNKEL (reference sequence). The CDR3 region has the DNA TGTGCCAGCAGCCCTAGCGGGGTGAGCACAGATACGCAGTATTTT. Translation: CASSPSGVSTDTQYF.

This sequence joins TRBV29-1 and TRBJ1-1, with 7 bases identical to TRBD1. The V gene's germline CDR1 is SQVTM and CDR2 ANQGSEA. The CDR3 is 14 amino acids. Trimming took 0 bases from V and 6 from J; bases not matched to a gene: 7. CDR3 sequence: CSVEEETGIAEAFF. In nucleotides, the CDR3 is TGCAGCGTTGAAGAGGAGACAGGGATCGCTGAAGCTTTCTTT.

The CDR3: CASSLTVGQPQHF. In nucleotides, the CDR3 is TGTGCCAGCAGCTTAACCGTGGGACAGCCCCAGCATTTT. V is TRBV7-3 and J is TRBJ1-5; D unclear. This CDR3 spans 13 amino acids. Germline-derived CDR1 and CDR2 are SGHTA and FQGTGA. Trimming pared 0 bases from V and 7 bases from J, leaving 7 bases between.

This rearrangement joins TRBV2 to TRBJ1-1; TRBD1 matches at 7 bases. V lost 7 bases and J lost 2; bases outside the gene matches: 7. CDR1 is SNHLY, CDR2 FYNNEI, per germline. The CDR3 length is 14 residues. The CDR3 region is CASTHRGRNTEAFF. The CDR3 nucleotides are TGTGCCAGCACTCACAGGGGCAGAAACACTGAAGCTTTCTTT.

The chain combines TRBV7-3 with TRBJ1-1; D unclear. V was trimmed by 2 bases and J by 5 bases, leaving 9 bases between them. The CDR3 loop spans 13 amino acids. Germline values: CDR1 SGHTA, CDR2 FQGTGA. The CDR3 protein is CASSLDGSTEAFF. The CDR3 DNA sequence: TGTGCCAGCAGCTTAGATGGGTCAACTGAAGCTTTCTTT.

J is TRBJ2-2 and V is TRBV11-2, with 12 nucleotides matching TRBD2. Trimming took 4 bases from V and 8 from J; bases not matched to a gene: 17. The germline V gene has CDR1 SGHAT and CDR2 FQNNGV. This CDR3 is 19 amino acids long. The CDR3 nucleotides are TGTGCCAGCAGCTCTAACTCTTGGACTAGCGGGGACTCTTGGGGGGAGCTGTTTTTT. Translated: CASSSNSWTSGDSWGELFF.

The chain recombines TRBV5-8 with TRBJ2-1; possible D gene TRBD2, 7 bases. From germline, CDR1 is SGHTS and CDR2 YDEGEE. The length of the CDR3 is 16 residues. Trimming pared 7 bases from V and 0 bases from J, leaving 17 bases between. The CDR3 DNA sequence: TGTGCCAGCGGGGGGGGGCCCTTAAGCTCCTACAATGAGCAGTTCTTC. Protein: CASGGGPLSSYNEQFF.

The chain employs TRBV7-8 and TRBJ1-6; tentatively, D is TRBD1 (5 bases). This CDR3 contains 15 residues. Looked up from germline, CDR1 is SGHVS and CDR2 is FQNEAQ. Trimming pared 2 bases from V and 8 bases from J, leaving 13 bases between. The CDR3 region is CASSLRGRADSPLHF. The CDR3 nucleotides read TGTGCCAGCAGCTTAAGGGGCAGGGCGGATTCACCCCTCCACTTT.

The chain recombines TRBV4-3 with TRBJ1-1, with 10 bases matching TRBD1. The CDR3 is 15 amino acids. The germline V gene has CDR1 LGHNA and CDR2 YSLEER. J lost 3 bases, V lost 4 bases, and 5 bases had no gene match. The CDR3 here is CASSLSGTGDTEAFF. The CDR3 DNA follows: TGCGCCAGCAGCCTCTCCGGGACAGGGGACACTGAAGCTTTCTTT.

The gene calls are TRBV18 and TRBJ2-7; 10 bases are a match to TRBD1. The ends lost 3 bases at V and 5 bases at J; junction bases unmatched: 19. Germline assignment: CDR1 KGHSH and CDR2 LQKENI. The CDR3 loop spans 19 amino acids. As DNA, the CDR3 is TGTGCCAGCTCACCGAAATATTCACTGAAGGGACAGGGGAACCACGAGCAGTACTTC. Translation gives CASSPKYSLKGQGNHEQYF. Complete variable domain (other parts from reference TRBV18 and TRBJ2-7): NAGVMQNPRHLVRRRGQEARLRCSPMKGHSHVYWYRQLPEEGLKFMVYLQKENIIDESGMPKERFSAEFPKEGPSILRIQQVVRGDSAAYFCASSPKYSLKGQGNHEQYFGPGTRLTVT.

This clone showed up just a few times. The J gene is TRBJ1-5, the V gene TRBV6-1, with 8 bases matching TRBD1. Germline V CDR1 and CDR2: MNHNS, SASEGT. The CDR3 loop spans 14 amino acids. V gave up 3 bases and J gave up 6 bases; unmatched junction bases: 4. Here the CDR3 DNA reads TGTGCCAGCAGTGAGTCAGGGGGCAGTCAGCCCCAGCATTTT. Protein sequence: CASSESGGSQPQHF.